The 13 T cell receptor beta chains given below trace back to one sample, sequenced in a study of T cell responses to AZD1222 COVID-19 vaccine. Sequencing used immunoSEQ multiplex PCR; TCRdb keeps in-frame clones, though not all of them. The sample has approximately 140,000 clones; 90% are singletons. Source: peripheral blood, taken on day 0 of AZD1222 vaccination. These receptors came from an adult in good health.

On this clone itself: This same CDR3 is encoded by further DNA sequences in the sample. J is TRBJ1-1 and V is TRBV5-1; D unresolved. There are 14 residues in the CDR3. Trimming left V 0 bases short and J 1 base short, with 7 bases between. CDR1 is SGHRS, CDR2 YFSETQ, per germline. Here the CDR3 reads CASSLGPENTEAFF. The CDR3 region has the DNA TGCGCCAGCAGCTTGGGGCCCGAGAACACTGAAGCTTTCTTT.

This sequence joins TRBV9 and TRBJ1-3, with D unclear. The CDR3 is 13 amino acids. Germline V CDR1 and CDR2: SGDLS, YYNGEE. V gave up 7 bases and J gave up 4 bases, with 12 bases separating them. CDR3 amino acids: CASSETEGNTIYF. CDR3 nucleotide sequence: TGTGCCAGCTCAGAGACGGAGGGAAACACCATATATTTT.

This clone was seen only once. This rearrangement joins TRBV2 to TRBJ1-2; no clear D gene. The V gene lost 6 bases and the J gene lost 11 bases, with 10 bases spanning the gap. In germline, CDR1 is SNHLY, CDR2 FYNNEI. The CDR3 has 10 residues. In DNA, the CDR3 is TGTGCCAGCAGGACCTCGAGTTACACCTTC. It translates to CASRTSSYTF.

This sequence joins TRBV4-1 and TRBJ2-7; 11 bases line up with TRBD2. The germline V gene encodes CDR1 MGHRA and CDR2 YSYEKL. The ends lost 2 bases at V and 0 bases at J; junction bases unmatched: 3. The CDR3 sequence is 16 residues long. DNA for the CDR3: TGCGCCAGCAGCCAATTGGGACTAGCGGCCTCCTACGAGCAGTACTTC. This encodes CASSQLGLAASYEQYF.

The V gene is TRBV3-1 (or the pseudogene TRBV3-2), the J gene TRBJ1-5, with D hard to call. Germline assignment: CDR1 LGHDT and CDR2 YNNKEL (reference sequence). The CDR3 covers 14 residues. Trimming removed 1 base at V and 9 bases at J, with 13 bases between. The CDR3 nucleotides are TGTGCCAGCAGCCAAGGTTCGGTCCAGCGGCCCCAGCATTTT. Protein sequence: CASSQGSVQRPQHF.

The chain's CDR3 is CASSLEGGRVFTEAFF. The CDR3 DNA reads as TGTGCCAGCAGCTTAGAGGGGGGGCGGGTGTTCACTGAAGCTTTCTTT. The rearrangement uses TRBV7-2 and TRBJ1-1; perhaps TRBD1 as D (6 bases). The CDR3 runs 16 residues. Germline V gene sequence: CDR1 SGHTA, CDR2 FQGNSA. The V and J ends lost 1 base and 4 bases respectively, with 16 bases between them.

The chain recombines TRBV7-2 with TRBJ1-2, with D perhaps matching TRBD1 (6 bases). The V gene's germline CDR1 is SGHTA and CDR2 FQGNSA. With 5 bases removed from V and 8 bases from J, the gap between germline ends came to 18 bases. The CDR3 extends over 14 amino acids. Here the CDR3 DNA reads TGTGCCAGCAGCCAAAAAGGACAGAACACGGGCTACACCTTC. As protein: CASSQKGQNTGYTF.

The genes are TRBV30 and TRBJ2-7, with D possibly TRBD2 on 6 matching bases. Per the germline V gene, CDR1 is GTSNPN and CDR2 is SVGIG (reference sequence). The CDR3 covers 12 residues. Trimming took off 5 bases at V and 2 bases at J, with 10 bases between the two ends. CDR3 residues: CAWRESTYEQYF. In DNA form, the CDR3 reads TGTGCCTGGCGGGAGAGCACCTACGAGCAGTACTTC.

The rearrangement links TRBV30 to TRBJ2-7, with 7 nucleotides matching TRBD2. CDR3 length equals 14 residues. Germline trimming cut 0 bases from V and 6 bases from J; bases unmatched to any gene: 8. Germline CDR1 is GTSNPN and CDR2 is SVGIG (reference sequence). DNA of the CDR3: TGTGCCTGGAGTGTAGCGGGGTTGATGGCCGAGCAGTACTTC. Encoded protein: CAWSVAGLMAEQYF.

This chain links TRBV5-4 with TRBJ1-2, with TRBD1 matching over 7 bases. Losses at the gene ends were 6 bases for V and 5 bases for J; bases not matched to a gene: 13. CDR1 is SGHNT, CDR2 YYREEE, per germline (reference sequence). This CDR3 region has 15 residues. CDR3 nucleotides: TGTGCCAGCACCCTAGACAGGGCTCCCGCTTATGGCTACACCTTC. It translates to CASTLDRAPAYGYTF.

The rearrangement joins TRBV6-2 or TRBV6-3 to TRBJ1-1, with a weak D call TRBD1 (6 bases). Germline CDR1 reads MNHEY; CDR2 reads SVGEGT. Trimming cost V 3 bases and J 1 base, with 15 bases left between them. The CDR3 consists of 16 residues. The CDR3 loop is CASSYRVQGQNTEAFF. The CDR3 nucleotides read TGTGCCAGCAGTTATAGGGTACAGGGTCAGAACACTGAAGCTTTCTTT.

This clone was counted a few times. V gene TRBV3-1 (or the pseudogene TRBV3-2) combines with J gene TRBJ1-1, with a possible D match to TRBD1 (6 bases). Germline-derived CDR1 and CDR2 are LGHDT and YNNKEL (reference sequence). V dropped 1 base and J dropped 1 base, with 16 bases sitting between them. This CDR3 is 17 amino acids long. CDR3 residues: CASSQAPGGGENTEAFF. DNA of the CDR3: TGTGCCAGCAGCCAAGCCCCGGGAGGGGGGGAGAACACTGAAGCTTTCTTT.

This chain links TRBV27 with TRBJ1-4, with 7 bases aligning to TRBD1. V was clipped by 8 bases and J by 3 bases; unmatched bases: 12. Germline V gene sequence: CDR1 MNHEY, CDR2 SMNVEV (reference sequence). The CDR3 spans 16 residues. For the CDR3, the DNA is TGTGCCAGCGGATTGCCCGGACAGGTACCTAATGAAAAACTGTTTTTT. Protein product: CASGLPGQVPNEKLFF.